This is a list of T cell receptor beta chains from one sample in a study of PD-L1 blockade in urothelial cancer. Here immunoSEQ multiplex PCR was the method, and the copy in TCRdb shows in-frame clones only, minus some. The data show some 25,000 clones, roughly 84% seen once. Sequences were derived from PBMCs, sampled around atezolizumab (anti-PD-L1) treatment. These receptors came from a man aged 70 or older with urothelial cancer. The CDR3 runs from the conserved cysteine through the conserved F or W. A D gene is named only where the DNA matches it firmly. Clone size is given for some rows only: seen once, a few or many times, or a class if the clone is expanded.

J gene,D gene,clone size,V gene,CDR3 DNA,CDR3 protein
TRBJ1-1,TRBD1,few,TRBV18,TGTGCCAGCTCATCGGGACAGGACACTGAAGCTTTCTTT,CASSSGQDTEAFF
TRBJ1-2,-,-,TRBV6-1,TGTGCCAGCAGTGAAGCGCTGATAGGGGAAGGTTATGGCTACACCTTC,CASSEALIGEGYGYTF
TRBJ2-7,-,-,TRBV28,TGTGCCAGCAGTTTAAGAGGGGGTCCAGCCTACGAGCAGTACTTC,CASSLRGGPAYEQYF
TRBJ2-3,TRBD2,-,TRBV5-8,TGTGCCAGCAGCTTCGCCGGGAGGAGCACAGATACGCAGTATTTT,CASSFAGRSTDTQYF
TRBJ2-5,-,-,TRBV10-3,TGTGCCATCAGTGAATATCAGGGAGGTGGAGAGACCCAGTACTTC,CAISEYQGGGETQYF
TRBJ2-3,-,-,TRBV6-5,TGTGCCAGCAGACCCCTTACAGGGATCACAGATACGCAGTATTTT,CASRPLTGITDTQYF
TRBJ2-2,-,-,TRBV6-6,TGTGCCAGCAGTTACTCCGCCGGGGAGCTGTTTTTT,CASSYSAGELFF
TRBJ2-5,-,-,TRBV7-2,TGTGCCTCCGAAGCGACCCCACTTGGGACCCAGTACTTC,CASEATPLGTQYF
TRBJ2-1,TRBD2,-,TRBV11-2,TGTGCCAGCAGCTTGGGACTAGCGGGTGATAATGAGCAGTTCTTC,CASSLGLAGDNEQFF
TRBJ2-1,TRBD2,-,TRBV29-1,TGCAGCGTTGCTGGGAAACCGGGACTAAACAATGAGCAGTTCTTC,CSVAGKPGLNNEQFF
TRBJ2-1,TRBD2,-,TRBV25-1,TGTGCCAGCAGTGGGCTAGCGGACGCCTACAATGAGCAGTTCTTC,CASSGLADAYNEQFF
TRBJ1-2,-,once,TRBV19,TGTGCCAGTAGTGGCCCGGGGAACTATGGCTACACCTTC,CASSGPGNYGYTF
TRBJ2-3,TRBD2,-,TRBV6-1,TGTGCCAGCACCTTAGCGGGAGTGCATTATTTT,CASTLAGVHYF
TRBJ2-3,-,-,TRBV19,TGTGCCAGTACTAACAGGGTCACAGATACGCAGTATTTT,CASTNRVTDTQYF
TRBJ1-1,-,-,TRBV28,TGTGCCAGCGCACCCTGGTCGGGGGTCACTGAAGCTTTCTTT,CASAPWSGVTEAFF
TRBJ1-1,-,-,TRBV4-1,TGCGCCAGCAGCCAAGATGGGCCCGCGAACACTGAAGCTTTCTTT,CASSQDGPANTEAFF
TRBJ2-5,TRBD1,-,TRBV2,TGTGCCAGCAGTGAATTGGCAGGGGGAAATCAAGAGACCCAGTACTTC,CASSELAGGNQETQYF
TRBJ2-1,-,-,TRBV29-1,TGCAGCGTTGAAGGCGGGATAACCTACAATGAGCAGTTCTTC,CSVEGGITYNEQFF